This T cell receptor (beta chain) was obtained from a study of cytomegalovirus exposure and HLA in healthy donors (dated by TCRdb to the late 2010s). Some background on the complete study: An earlier analysis of under 600 of the donors reported 276 Gb of sequence data and around 110 million unique TCR beta sequences from 150 million to 200 million T cells. About 300 gigabases of sequencing data and 80 million or so unique TCR sequences were included in an early release covering roughly 600 HLA-typed donors. Among the approximately 430 genotyped donors, approximately 82% belonged to the genetic ancestry cluster associated with self-reported Caucasian donors. The study aimed to test whether cataloging public T cell receptors could reveal signatures of past pathogen exposure. Using immunosequencing, the study profiled T cell repertoires from around 670 subjects and related those repertoires to cytomegalovirus serostatus. Besides the first cohort of 666 subjects, a separate validation cohort made up of 120 different subjects was used. The study combined high-throughput TCR immunosequencing, statistical association of individual TCRs with disease status, and machine learning to predict cytomegalovirus infection status. A later analysis re-analyzed previously published TCR beta repertoires from 500 to 700 donors and added high-resolution HLA genotyping to study TCR occurrence patterns. The later analysis used no new phenotypic data to find candidate immune exposures, relying instead on TCR beta sequences and their occurrence across donors. To decide whether each TCR beta V gene segment behaved as functional or pseudogenic, an earlier analysis of 587 of the donors relied on high-throughput TCR beta sequencing. Donor age, sex, ethnicity and CMV serostatus were compiled together with the repertoire data. Genome-wide SNP genotypes for about 55% of the roughly 670 donors were used in a later genetic analysis, which treated that subset as a discovery cohort. All discovery cohort repertoires had been generated using a single sequencing platform. HLA typing covered class I and class II loci at four-digit resolution. Typing coverage varied by locus: about 620-630 donors for A, B, C, DRB1 and DQB1; 500 to 550 for DQA1; around 610 for DPA1; about 450 for DPB1. A handful of DR-DQ haplotypes were handled as single units for association and clustering because linkage in the cohort was strong. On average, roughly 250,000 unique TCR beta nucleotide sequences were sequenced per donor among 398 genotyped donors of the cohort, with 15% to 20% of those sequences being non-productive. What the research found in general, with its limitations: Because counts were too low, about 15 rarely observed V segments, including chromosome 9 orphons, were left out of the earlier analysis of roughly 600 of the donors. Presence/absence analyses assumed roughly uniform sequencing depth across donors, an assumption that may not hold. Most TCR sequences were observed very rarely across donors, whereas some public TCRs were present in many individuals. The classifier was reported to diagnose cytomegalovirus status with high specificity and sensitivity in both the original cohort and the validation cohort. In this cohort, only TCR beta chains were sequenced, and detectable features were limited by the absence of alpha or paired-chain data. A few of the identified cytomegalovirus-associated TCR beta chains were confirmed in vitro to be specific for cytomegalovirus antigens. A later genetic analysis associated a missense DCLRE1C variant with V-gene and J-gene trimming of TCR beta chains, and an independent cohort replicated the association. Broadly in line with IMGT annotations, most TCR beta V segments showed up in productive rearrangements about 90% or about 30% of the time in an earlier analysis of some 590 of the donors. Several of the top co-occurrence clusters appeared to be linked to parvovirus B19, influenza, CMV and Epstein-Barr virus, according to a later analysis. A later genetic analysis reported fewer N-insertions in productive TCRs among donors in an Asian-associated ancestry cluster than the approximately 670-donor mean. Because HLA typing was missing for some donors at each locus, association tests included only the typed subset. According to a later analysis, most CMV-associated TCR beta chains appeared to be HLA-restricted, and the HLA associations seemed to be driven largely by CMV exposure. When HLA alleles, especially DR and DQ, strongly co-occurred, attributing TCR associations to individual alleles was difficult. At a false discovery rate of 0.05, a later analysis linked some 17,000 TCR beta sequences to specific HLA alleles. Correlated functional status among segregating V segments might be attributable to linkage disequilibrium, but an unknown experimental factor could not be ruled out. Immune exposure information for the cohort was limited to CMV serostatus. The 87-base-pair reads could not distinguish some IMGT-functional V segments, including TRBV6-2 and TRBV6-3, so those segments were excluded. A later analysis found that HLA-associated TCR beta chains were more clonally expanded and had lower generation probabilities than equally common non-associated chains. It was suggested by the authors that the approach could potentially be generalized to other disease states and immunological phenotypes. The study listed approximately 150 TCR beta chains as associated with cytomegalovirus. A further reported finding was that TCR beta sequences accurately predicted the HLA-A and HLA-B alleles for most subjects in the first cohort. A group of highly shared sequence variants was considered likely to be a technical artifact of the sequencing pipeline. A later analysis found that TCR association rates varied across HLA loci, with DRB1 alleles showing the most associated TCRs and HLA-C alleles the fewest.

The cohort consisted of more than 650 healthy bone marrow donors. At the time of sampling, every cohort member was nominally healthy, though immune exposures that went unrecorded were likely present. The donor tested CMV seronegative and was one of the 352 seronegative cohort members. Each donor provided a peripheral blood sample, and peripheral blood mononuclear cells were used for TCR beta sequencing. The Qiagen DNeasy Blood Extraction Kit was used to extract genomic DNA from the blood cell samples. With respect to this clone: No cognate antigen has been identified for it.

Trimming leaves V shorter by 6 bases and J shorter by 2 bases, with the junction holding 6 bases beyond the gene matches. The germline V gene (reference sequence) specifies LNHDA as CDR1 and SQIVND as CDR2. Taken from cysteine to phenylalanine, the CDR3 has 15 residues. The DNA shown is the 45-base CDR3, in frame from base 1. The library was generated by the immunoSEQ multiplex PCR assay. For the multiplex PCR, a mixture combining 60 forward primers for TCR Vbeta segments and 13 reverse primers for TCR Jbeta segments was used. Amplification of the CDR3 region of rearranged TCR beta genes was performed with a multiplex PCR assay on genomic DNA. On the Illumina HiSeq System, the amplified TCR beta libraries were sequenced as 87-base-pair reads. As for the original processing: Across the roughly 600 repertoires, a later analysis counted approximately 83 million unique TCR beta chains, 8.5 million to 12 million of which were shared by at least two donors. Raw reads were error-corrected and collapsed into unique sequences by a nearest-neighbor algorithm in which closely related sequences were merged to remove PCR and sequencing errors. To assign V, D and J gene segments, CDR3 sequences were aligned to IMGT reference sequences. Each retained sequence needed at least a six-nucleotide match to both a V gene segment and a J gene segment. A rearrangement was called productive if the CDR3 had no stop codons and remained in frame with V and J, and every other rearrangement was called non-productive. Following IMGT convention, CDR3 was defined as the stretch from the second conserved V-encoded cysteine to the conserved J-encoded phenylalanine. The earlier analysis of fewer than 700 of the donors excluded sequences that lacked an unambiguous match to a single V gene segment. In an earlier analysis of about 590 of the donors, a V segment was called functional when productive rearrangements were above 56.7%, and segregating when the standard deviation between donors exceeded 5%. To diagnose cytomegalovirus status from the catalog of TCR beta chain sequences, a statistical classification framework was built. In a later analysis, V and J genes were assigned by comparing TCR nucleotide sequences against IMGT/GENE-DB human TR gene sequences. A later analysis assigned CDR3 sequences and most-parsimonious VDJ recombination scenarios with the TCRdist pipeline. In a later analysis, each TCR beta chain was defined by its CDR3 amino acid sequence together with its V-gene family, and reads lacking a unique V-gene family were excluded. To address suspected cross-contamination and a sequencing artifact, a later analysis removed roughly 580 highly shared, low-generation-probability nucleotide sequences. A later analysis calculated a clonal expansion index for each public chain from normalized within-repertoire ranks of inferred template counts. In a later analysis, generation probabilities were computed with a VDJ recombination model fitted to out-of-frame rearrangements, and the resulting probabilities were checked against IGoR. Hypergeometric tests were used in a later analysis to score TCR-TCR, TCR-HLA and TCR-CMV co-occurrence, with a repertoire-size bias correction applied to the TCR pairs. In a later analysis, false discovery rates were estimated by permuting HLA or CMV assignments 20 times. In a later analysis, co-occurring TCRs were grouped with DBSCAN, and TCRdist sequence similarity was added when clustering was performed within HLA-allele-positive subsets. Co-occurrence clustering excluded repertoires with fewer than 30,000 or more than 120,000 public chains, plus five with anomalous nucleotide sharing. TCRdb mirrors the immuneACCESS table, restricted to in-frame sequences. Some clones are absent from its copies; in checked studies, under half trace to an unresolved V gene, and the reason for the others is unknown. V and J calls and clone size are as listed in that table; D and trimming were resolved from the DNA. The record for this sample contains some 120,000 clones. The ten largest account for about 2.7% of the sample.

The sequenced material came from PBMCs. This clonotype originated in a man aged 25 to 40 in good health and CMV-seronegative. The chain was built from TRBV19 and TRBJ2-1; 8 nucleotides in the junction match TRBD1. The nucleotide sequence reads TGTGCCAGTAGCCTCCAGGGGGCGACCTACAATGAGCAGTTCTTC. This translates into CASSLQGATYNEQFF. The CDR3, completed at both ends by the reference TRBV19 and TRBJ2-1 genes, gives the full variable domain DGGITQSPKYLFRKEGQNVTLSCEQNLNHDAMYWYRQDPGQGLRLIYYSQIVNDFQKGDIAEGYSVSREKKESFPLTVTSAQKNPTAFYLCASSLQGATYNEQFFGPGTRLTVL.